What follows are 20 T cell receptor beta chains derived from one specimen sequenced in a study of T cell responses to AZD1222 COVID-19 vaccine. Profiling relied on immunoSEQ multiplex PCR, and the TCRdb table lists in-frame clones only, not all of them. The data show 100,000 to 150,000 clones, about 88% seen once. Sequenced here: peripheral blood, sampled on day 0 of AZD1222 vaccination. These receptors all stem from an adult in good health.

This clone was recorded only once. The chain links TRBV27 to TRBJ1-3; no clear D. The germline V gene encodes CDR1 MNHEY and CDR2 SMNVEV (reference sequence). CDR3 length: 13 residues. Trimming cost V 5 bases and J 4 bases, with 9 bases left between them. CDR3 DNA sequence: TGTGCCAGCAGTGAAGAGTCCGGAAACACCATATATTTT. This translates into CASSEESGNTIYF.

The J gene is TRBJ1-5, the V gene TRBV27; D not resolved. CDR3 length: 14 amino acids. V dropped 3 bases and J dropped 4 bases, with 10 bases sitting between them. CDR1 and CDR2 from the germline V gene are MNHEY and SMNVEV (reference sequence). The CDR3 bases are TGTGCCAGCAGTTTTCTGTCCGGGAATCAGCCCCAGCATTTT. This gives the protein CASSFLSGNQPQHF.

The rearrangement uses TRBV6-5 and TRBJ1-6; no definite D call. This CDR3 contains 13 residues. The germline CDR1 and CDR2 sequences are MNHEY and SVGAGI. V shed 4 bases and J shed 6 bases, with 7 bases lying between them. In DNA form, the CDR3 reads TGTGCCAGCAGTTTGGACCTTAATTCACCCCTCCACTTT. Its translation is CASSLDLNSPLHF.

The chain carries TRBV29-1 and TRBJ1-2; 8 nucleotides agree with TRBD1. The germline gives CDR1 SQVTM, CDR2 ANQGSEA. The CDR3 covers 12 residues. The V gene end was trimmed by 4 bases and the J gene end by 8 bases; junction bases not matched to a gene: 6. CDR3 region: CSVGAGGRGYTF. The CDR3 bases are TGCAGCGTTGGGGCAGGGGGCCGGGGCTACACCTTC.

This clone showed up just once. The CDR3 DNA reads as TGTGCCAGCAGAGGGACAGGGGGATCTCAGCCCCAGCATTTT. This sequence encodes CASRGTGGSQPQHF. The chain links TRBV2 to TRBJ1-5; 11 nucleotides agree with TRBD1. With V trimmed by 6 bases and J by 6 bases, 4 bases remained unmatched. CDR1 is SNHLY and CDR2 is FYNNEI in the germline V gene. CDR3 size: 14 residues.

This chain links TRBV12-3 or TRBV12-4 with TRBJ2-1; 7 nucleotides agree with TRBD2. Trimming removed 3 bases from V and 10 bases from J; junction bases left unmatched: 6. This CDR3 has 13 residues. CDR3 sequence reads: CASSLGGFGEQFF. The CDR3 DNA reads TGTGCCAGCAGTTTGGGGGGGTTTGGGGAGCAGTTCTTC.

This clone was seen once. The V gene is TRBV4-3, the J gene TRBJ1-1; D might be TRBD1 (6 bases). Per germline, CDR1 LGHNA and CDR2 YSLEER. Trimming took 2 bases from V and 5 from J, leaving 18 bases between them. There are 16 residues in the CDR3. The CDR3 bases are TGCGCCAGCAGCCAAACCTCAACCTCTGGACAGACTGAAGCTTTCTTT. Amino acids: CASSQTSTSGQTEAFF.

The CDR3 DNA is TGTGCCAGCAGCTTAGAGGTAGTCCATGGCTACACCTTC. Translated: CASSLEVVHGYTF. V usage is TRBV7-8 and J usage is TRBJ1-2; D unclear. Germline V CDR1 and CDR2: SGHVS, FQNEAQ. The ends were cut back, 1 base at V and 6 bases at J, with 9 bases in the middle. This CDR3 contains 13 residues.

This rearrangement joins TRBV18 to TRBJ1-3; D perhaps matches TRBD1 (5 bases). The CDR3 extends over 16 amino acids. Trimming left V 6 bases short and J 4 bases short, with 19 bases between. The germline V gene encodes CDR1 KGHSH and CDR2 LQKENI. The CDR3 region has the DNA TGTGCCAGCTCGTTCTCCCCAGGGTTTGGAGGAAACACCATATATTTT. Its translation is CASSFSPGFGGNTIYF.

The chain is built from TRBV3-1 (or the pseudogene TRBV3-2) and TRBJ2-7; 8 bases fit TRBD1. J lost 7 bases, V lost 0 bases, and 8 bases had no gene match. Germline V lookup: CDR1 LGHDT, CDR2 YNNKEL (reference sequence). The CDR3 is 15 residues long. This CDR3 reads CASSQEDRGAEEQYF. DNA for the CDR3: TGTGCCAGCAGCCAAGAAGACAGGGGTGCTGAGGAGCAGTACTTC.

The chain carries TRBV28 and TRBJ1-1, with TRBD1 matching over 10 bases. V lost 8 bases to trimming and J lost 0 bases; unmatched junction nucleotides: 15. The CDR3 is 18 amino acids. CDR1 is MDHEN, CDR2 SYDVKM, per germline. In DNA, the CDR3 is TGTGCCAGCCCTCCCCCCCTCGGACAGGGGGGAATGAACACTGAAGCTTTCTTT. It translates to CASPPPLGQGGMNTEAFF.

V and J are TRBV7-2 and TRBJ2-2; the D is unclear. The V gene's germline CDR1 is SGHTA and CDR2 FQGNSA. The CDR3 consists of 16 residues. With 3 bases removed from V and 0 bases from J, the gap between germline ends came to 11 bases. The CDR3 DNA is TGTGCCAGCAGCTTTATCCGGACCTCGAACACCGGGGAGCTGTTTTTT. This translates into CASSFIRTSNTGELFF.

This sequence joins TRBV30 and TRBJ1-6, with D tentatively TRBD1 (5 bases). V shed 4 bases and J shed 8 bases, with 12 bases lying between them. The CDR3 loop spans 13 amino acids. Germline values: CDR1 GTSNPN, CDR2 SVGIG (reference sequence). CDR3: CAWTAGTDSPLHF. In DNA form, the CDR3 reads TGTGCCTGGACGGCAGGGACTGATTCACCCCTCCACTTT.

V and J are TRBV24-1 and TRBJ2-3; D remains unclear. The CDR3 runs 17 residues. Per germline, CDR1 KGHDR and CDR2 SFDVKD. The ends were cut back, 8 bases at V and 0 bases at J, with 20 bases in the middle. This CDR3 is CATNPTGFSLSTDTQYF. The CDR3 DNA reads as TGTGCCACCAACCCAACCGGTTTTTCTCTTAGCACAGATACGCAGTATTTT.

The gene calls are TRBV5-5 and TRBJ2-3, with D uncertain. The CDR3 spans 15 residues. V gave up 9 bases and J gave up 2 bases, with 19 bases separating them. From germline, CDR1 is SGHKS and CDR2 YYEKEE (reference sequence). CDR3 protein: CATAPGTVFTDTQYF. The CDR3, as DNA: TGTGCCACCGCCCCGGGTACGGTATTCACAGATACGCAGTATTTT.

The chain has TRBV7-3 and TRBJ2-3; D is uncertain. Germline CDR1 SGHTA, CDR2 FQGTGA. The CDR3 contains 13 residues. Trimming shortened V by 2 bases and J by 3 bases, and 6 bases separated the two germline ends. CDR3 DNA sequence: TGTGCCAGCAGCTTATCCCCGACAGATACGCAGTATTTT. Amino acids: CASSLSPTDTQYF.

The chain has TRBV5-6 and TRBJ2-5, with D unclear. Germline loops: CDR1 SGHDT, CDR2 YYEEEE. Trimming took 6 bases from V and 5 from J, leaving 17 bases between them. There are 14 residues in the CDR3. CDR3 residues: CASKPTTAAETQYF. The CDR3 bases are TGTGCCAGCAAGCCCACTACCGCTGCTGAGACCCAGTACTTC.

The chain joins TRBV11-3 to TRBJ2-2; 7 bases map to TRBD2. V lost 3 bases, J lost 5 bases, and 6 bases stayed unmatched. CDR3 length: 15 residues. Germline-derived CDR1 and CDR2 are SGHNT and YENEEA. Here the CDR3 reads CASSLASGRTGELFF. Here the CDR3 DNA reads TGTGCCAGCAGCTTGGCTAGCGGTCGTACCGGGGAGCTGTTTTTT.

This clone was detected a few times. CDR3 residues: CASSDDRDGENIQYF. Here the CDR3 DNA reads TGTGCCAGCAGCGATGACAGGGATGGGGAGAACATTCAGTACTTC. V gene TRBV9 combines with J gene TRBJ2-4; the match to TRBD1 covers 7 bases. CDR3 length equals 15 residues. Germline V lookup: CDR1 SGDLS, CDR2 YYNGEE. V was pared by 3 bases and J by 7 bases, with 10 bases of the junction left unmatched.

The V gene is TRBV7-2, the J gene TRBJ1-1; 8 nucleotides match TRBD1. Germline loops: CDR1 SGHTA, CDR2 FQGNSA. J was trimmed by 4 bases and V by 5 bases; bases with no gene match: 6. The CDR3 totals 14 residues. DNA of the CDR3: TGTGCCAGCAGCCCCGGACAGGGAAGCACTGAAGCTTTCTTT. It yields the protein CASSPGQGSTEAFF.